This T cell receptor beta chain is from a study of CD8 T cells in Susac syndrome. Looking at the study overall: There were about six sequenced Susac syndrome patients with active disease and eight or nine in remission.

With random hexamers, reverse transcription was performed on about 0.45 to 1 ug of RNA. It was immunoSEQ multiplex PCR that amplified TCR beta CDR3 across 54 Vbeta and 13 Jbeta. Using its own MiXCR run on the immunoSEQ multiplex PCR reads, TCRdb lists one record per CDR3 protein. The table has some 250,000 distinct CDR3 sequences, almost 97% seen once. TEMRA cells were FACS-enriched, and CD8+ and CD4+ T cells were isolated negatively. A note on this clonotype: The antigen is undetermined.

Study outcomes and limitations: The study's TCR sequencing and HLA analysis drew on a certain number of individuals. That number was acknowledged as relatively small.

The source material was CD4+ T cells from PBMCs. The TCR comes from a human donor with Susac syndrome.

The CDR3 sequence: CASSPLNYEQYF. The CDR3 region has the DNA TGTGCCAGCAGTCCACTAAATTACGAGCAGTACTTC. The rearrangement joins TRBV6-2 or TRBV6-3 to TRBJ2-7; no reliable D call. CDR1 and CDR2 (germline): MNHEY, SVGEGT. V was pared by 5 bases and J by 4 bases, with 9 bases between. The CDR3 totals 12 residues.